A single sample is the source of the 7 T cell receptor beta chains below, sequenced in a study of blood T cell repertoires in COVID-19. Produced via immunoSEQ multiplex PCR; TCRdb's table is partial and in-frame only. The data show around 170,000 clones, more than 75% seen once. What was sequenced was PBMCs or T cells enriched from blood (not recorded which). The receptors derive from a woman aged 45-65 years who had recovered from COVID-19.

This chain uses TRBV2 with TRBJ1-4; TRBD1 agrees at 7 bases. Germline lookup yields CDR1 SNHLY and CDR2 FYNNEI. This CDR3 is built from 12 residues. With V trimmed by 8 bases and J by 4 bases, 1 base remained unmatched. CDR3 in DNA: TGTGCCAGCCGACAGGGTAATGAAAAACTGTTTTTT. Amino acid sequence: CASRQGNEKLFF.

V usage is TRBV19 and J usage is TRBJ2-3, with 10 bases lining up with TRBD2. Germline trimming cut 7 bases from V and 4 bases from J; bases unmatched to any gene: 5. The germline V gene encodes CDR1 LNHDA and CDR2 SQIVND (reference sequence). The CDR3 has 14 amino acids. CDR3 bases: TGTGCCAGTAACCTAGCGGGAGAGGCAGATACGCAGTATTTT. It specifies CASNLAGEADTQYF.

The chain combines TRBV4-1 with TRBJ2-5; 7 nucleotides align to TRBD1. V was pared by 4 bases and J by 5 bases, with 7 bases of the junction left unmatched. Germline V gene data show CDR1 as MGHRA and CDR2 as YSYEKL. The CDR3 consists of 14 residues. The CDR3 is CASSRRQGLETQYF. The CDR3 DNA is TGCGCCAGCAGCCGGAGACAGGGTTTGGAGACCCAGTACTTC.

CDR3 DNA: TGTGCCAGCAGTCCGTCCGGGCCCGGAGGAACTGAAGCTTTCTTT. Amino acid sequence: CASSPSGPGGTEAFF. The chain recombines TRBV27 with TRBJ1-1; the D is unclear. The V gene lost 5 bases and the J gene lost 5 bases, with 18 bases spanning the gap. CDR1 and CDR2 (germline): MNHEY, SMNVEV (reference sequence). The CDR3 consists of 15 residues.

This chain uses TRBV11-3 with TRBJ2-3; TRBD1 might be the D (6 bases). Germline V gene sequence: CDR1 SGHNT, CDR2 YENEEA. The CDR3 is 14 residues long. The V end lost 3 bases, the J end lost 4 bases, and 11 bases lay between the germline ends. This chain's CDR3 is CASSLGASSDTQYF. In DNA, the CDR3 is TGTGCCAGCAGCTTGGGGGCTAGTTCAGATACGCAGTATTTT.

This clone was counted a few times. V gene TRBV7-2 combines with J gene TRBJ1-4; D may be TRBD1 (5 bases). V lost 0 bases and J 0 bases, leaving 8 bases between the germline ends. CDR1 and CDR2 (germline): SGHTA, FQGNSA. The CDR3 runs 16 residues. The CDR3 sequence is CASSLAGGTTNEKLFF. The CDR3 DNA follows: TGTGCCAGCAGCTTAGCGGGGGGGACAACTAATGAAAAACTGTTTTTT.

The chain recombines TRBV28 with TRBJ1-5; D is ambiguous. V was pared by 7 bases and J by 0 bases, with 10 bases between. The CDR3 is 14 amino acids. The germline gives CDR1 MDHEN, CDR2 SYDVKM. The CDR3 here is CASTPGTSNQPQHF. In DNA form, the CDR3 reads TGTGCCAGCACCCCAGGCACTAGCAATCAGCCCCAGCATTTT.